This TCR beta chain emerged from a study of T cells in localized non-small cell lung cancer. Overall study findings and caveats: Owing to sequencing of a solitary tumor region, heterogeneity cannot be discounted. There was higher T cell clonality in uninvolved adjacent lung than in tumor, and it was highest there. Appearance in adjacent lung was seen for a median 57 of the top 100 tumor clones.

To note about this clone: Its antigen is currently unknown.

Sequenced by immunoSEQ multiplex PCR; TCRdb stores in-frame clones only, minus some. The top ten clones hold around 20% of a sample with tens of thousands of clones, approximately 82% of them seen once. The source was peripheral blood, collected before any cancer treatment. The sequence was obtained from a female donor over 55 with stage II squamous cell lung carcinoma.

The CDR3 DNA follows: TGTGCCAGCAGCGCCACAGGGGGCTCCTACAATGAGCAGTTCTTC. This sequence encodes CASSATGGSYNEQFF. The chain has TRBV7-3 and TRBJ2-1; TRBD1 matches 8 bases. Looked up from germline, CDR1 is SGHTA and CDR2 is FQGTGA. The CDR3 covers 15 residues. V lost 5 bases and J lost 0; bases outside the gene matches: 3.